The present TCR beta chain was sequenced within a study of response to subunit inactivated influenza vaccine. In TCRdb, the RT-PCR reads were re-called with MiXCR into one record per CDR3 protein. The data hold some 500,000 distinct CDR3 sequences, with 10% to 15% observed a single time. CDR3 length: 13 amino acids. Trimming removed 3 bases at V and 5 bases at J, with 10 bases between. The input for sequencing was PBMCs from blood, taken about 40 days after vaccination. This clonotype was sampled from a man aged 45-60 years who received an inactivated influenza vaccine. The gene calls are TRBV12-3 or TRBV12-4 and TRBJ2-5; D is perhaps TRBD2 (5 bases). The CDR3 reads CASSFIARETQYF. As DNA, the CDR3 is TGTGCCAGCAGTTTTATAGCGAGGGAGACCCAGTACTTC.